Below are 24 T cell receptor beta chains sequenced from a single sample in a study of T cell responses to AZD1222 COVID-19 vaccine. Sequenced by immunoSEQ multiplex PCR; TCRdb stores in-frame clones only, minus some. This table has approximately 64,000 clones, 84% appearing once. Sequencing was performed on peripheral blood, taken on day 0 of AZD1222 vaccination. The receptors were sampled from an adult in good health.

The V call is TRBV5-4, the J call TRBJ1-1, with TRBD1 as a possible D gene (5 bases). V shed 3 bases and J shed 4 bases, with 16 bases lying between them. Germline values: CDR1 SGHNT, CDR2 YYREEE (reference sequence). CDR3 length equals 15 residues. CDR3 DNA sequence: TGTGCCAGCAGCTCTTCCGGGACTCACCTCACTGAAGCTTTCTTT. It specifies CASSSSGTHLTEAFF.

The chain couples TRBV28 to TRBJ1-6; TRBD1 matches at 11 bases. The CDR3 loop spans 15 amino acids. Trimming took 4 bases from V and 9 from J; bases not matched to a gene: 5. Germline V gene data show CDR1 as MDHEN and CDR2 as SYDVKM. The CDR3 reads CASSSGQGVFSPLHF. CDR3 nucleotide sequence: TGTGCCAGCAGTTCGGGACAGGGGGTTTTTTCACCCCTCCACTTT.

With regard to this clone: The junction departs from germline at one end; a sequencing error may be responsible. The J gene is TRBJ1-2, the V gene TRBV7-7; possibly TRBD1 for D (6 bases). Germline loops: CDR1 SSHAT, CDR2 FNYEAQ (reference sequence). CDR3 length equals 13 residues. The CDR3 spells CASSLKEGGGYTF. DNA for the CDR3: TGTGCTAGCAGCTTAAAGGAGGGGGGAGGCTACACCTTC.

This chain links TRBV7-6 with TRBJ1-4, with 8 bases fitting TRBD1. J gave up 8 bases and V 4 bases, and 12 bases lay outside the gene matches. Per germline, CDR1 SGHVS and CDR2 FNYEAQ. The CDR3 contains 16 residues. The CDR3 spells CASSSSPDRVREKLFF. The CDR3, as DNA: TGTGCCAGCAGCTCCTCACCGGACAGGGTGAGAGAAAAACTGTTTTTT.

V usage is TRBV5-1 and J usage is TRBJ2-1, with 10 positions matching TRBD2. The ends lost 4 bases at V and 1 base at J; junction bases unmatched: 5. The CDR3 extends over 16 amino acids. Germline V gene lookup returns CDR1 SGHRS and CDR2 YFSETQ. DNA for the CDR3: TGCGCCAGCAGCCTAGGACTAGCGGCGTCCTACAATGAGCAGTTCTTC. Protein product: CASSLGLAASYNEQFF.

This rearrangement joins TRBV19 to TRBJ1-1; no clear D. Germline V gene lookup returns CDR1 LNHDA and CDR2 SQIVND (reference sequence). Trimming left V 5 bases short and J 0 bases short, with 7 bases between. CDR3 size: 13 residues. DNA of the CDR3: TGTGCCAGTAGTGTAACAGTGAACACTGAAGCTTTCTTT. Translation gives CASSVTVNTEAFF.

This clone was detected only once. The genes are TRBV27 and TRBJ2-1; TRBD1 aligns across 9 bases. V shed 5 bases and J 1 base; nucleotides not matched to a gene: 0. The CDR3 is 14 residues long. Germline CDR1 reads MNHEY; CDR2 reads SMNVEV (reference sequence). The CDR3 reads CASSGQGSYNEQFF. DNA of the CDR3: TGTGCCAGCAGTGGACAGGGGTCCTACAATGAGCAGTTCTTC.

The genes are TRBV3-1 (or the pseudogene TRBV3-2) and TRBJ1-2, with a tentative D call TRBD1 (6 bases). The CDR3 has 14 amino acids. Germline values: CDR1 LGHDT, CDR2 YNNKEL (reference sequence). V lost 1 base to trimming and J lost 5 bases, with 11 bases between them. In DNA form, the CDR3 reads TGTGCCAGCAGCCAAGGGGGGCAGGAGTATGGCTACACCTTC. Its translation is CASSQGGQEYGYTF.

Note on this clone: At one end the junction does not follow the germline gene, possibly because of a read error. This chain joins TRBV28 and TRBJ2-7; unclear D gene. CDR3 length: 12 residues. Looked up from germline, CDR1 is MDHEN and CDR2 is SYDVKM. CDR3 DNA sequence: TGTGCCAGCAGTGCGGCTCTTGGCCCCCGGCTTTTC. Translating gives CASSAALGPRLF.

This chain uses TRBV24-1 with TRBJ2-1; 10 nucleotides match TRBD2. This CDR3 is 16 amino acids long. After removal of 9 bases from V and 0 bases from J, the junction contained 7 bases not matched to a gene. Germline assignment: CDR1 KGHDR and CDR2 SFDVKD. In DNA, the CDR3 is TGTGCCACCGGCTCACTAGCGGGGAGCTCCTACAATGAGCAGTTCTTC. Residues: CATGSLAGSSYNEQFF.

The V call is TRBV11-3, the J call TRBJ2-2; D is uncertain. This CDR3 contains 13 residues. V lost 7 bases, J lost 5 bases, and 11 bases lay in between. The germline V gene has CDR1 SGHNT and CDR2 YENEEA. The CDR3 here is CASKFSATGELFF. The CDR3 bases are TGTGCCAGCAAGTTCTCAGCTACCGGGGAGCTGTTTTTT. The complete variable domain, with remaining parts taken from reference TRBV11-3 and TRBJ2-2, reads EAGVVQSPRYKIIEKKQPVAFWCNPISGHNTLYWYLQNLGQGPELLIRYENEEAVDDSQLPKDRFSAERLKGVDSTLKIQPAELGDSAVYLCASKFSATGELFFGEGSRLTVL.

J is TRBJ1-4 and V is TRBV7-9; D uncertain. Germline values: CDR1 SEHNR, CDR2 FQNEAQ (reference sequence). The CDR3 has 14 amino acids. Trimming removed 1 base from V and 8 bases from J, with 11 bases in between. The CDR3: CASSLDFVGEKLFF. As DNA, the CDR3 is TGTGCCAGCAGCTTAGATTTTGTCGGCGAAAAACTGTTTTTT.

Only a few counts were recorded for this clone. As DNA, the CDR3 is TGTGCCAGCAGTCCCACAGGGTTCCGTGGCTACACCTTC. Its protein is CASSPTGFRGYTF. The rearrangement joins TRBV27 to TRBJ1-2; D possibly corresponds to TRBD1 (6 bases). The V gene's germline CDR1 is MNHEY and CDR2 SMNVEV (reference sequence). Trimming removed 5 bases from V and 7 bases from J, with 14 bases in between. The CDR3 is 13 amino acids.

The rearrangement joins TRBV6-1 to TRBJ1-2; TRBD1 agrees at 10 bases. Germline lookup yields CDR1 MNHNS and CDR2 SASEGT. The CDR3 loop spans 15 amino acids. Germline trimming cut 2 bases from V and 6 bases from J; bases unmatched to any gene: 6. The CDR3 here is CASSEQSTGGDGYTF. The CDR3 DNA follows: TGTGCCAGCAGTGAACAATCGACAGGGGGCGATGGCTACACCTTC.

This rearrangement joins TRBV7-8 to TRBJ1-6; tentatively, D is TRBD1 (5 bases). Trimming stripped 1 base from V and 10 bases from J, with 17 bases between. Germline V gene lookup returns CDR1 SGHVS and CDR2 FQNEAQ. The CDR3 runs to 16 residues. The CDR3 loop reads CASSLGYGGGDSPLHF. The CDR3 DNA sequence: TGTGCCAGCAGCTTAGGGTACGGCGGGGGGGACTCACCCCTCCACTTT.

The chain is built from TRBV19 and TRBJ2-5; D gene uncertain. Trimming took off 2 bases at V and 3 bases at J, with 7 bases between the two ends. Germline loops: CDR1 LNHDA, CDR2 SQIVND (reference sequence). The CDR3 sequence is 13 residues long. CDR3 loop: CASSIQNEETQYF. The CDR3 DNA reads as TGTGCCAGTAGTATACAGAACGAAGAGACCCAGTACTTC.

This chain joins TRBV30 and TRBJ1-6, with TRBD1 as a possible D gene (6 bases). The V end was cut by 3 bases, the J end by 0 bases, with 6 bases between. Germline CDR1 GTSNPN, CDR2 SVGIG (reference sequence). The length of the CDR3 is 14 residues. For the CDR3, the DNA is TGTGCCTGGAGAGGGGGCTCCTATAATTCACCCCTCCACTTT. The encoded protein is CAWRGGSYNSPLHF.

In nucleotides, the CDR3 is TGTGCCAGCAGCCATCGGAACTATGGCTACACCTTC. It is translated as CASSHRNYGYTF. V usage is TRBV7-8 and J usage is TRBJ1-2; D remains ambiguous. V shed 5 bases and J shed 2 bases, with 6 bases lying between them. Germline lookup yields CDR1 SGHVS and CDR2 FQNEAQ. The CDR3 covers 12 residues.

The V and J genes are TRBV28 and TRBJ1-2; weak D call: TRBD1 (6 bases). V lost 5 bases and J 2 bases, leaving 15 bases between the germline ends. Germline CDR1 is MDHEN and CDR2 is SYDVKM. This CDR3 has 15 amino acids. The CDR3 nucleotides read TGTGCCAGCAGTATACAGGGCTGGGGAAACTATGGCTACACCTTC. Its translation is CASSIQGWGNYGYTF.

This chain joins TRBV7-9 and TRBJ1-2; the D is unclear. This CDR3 region has 13 residues. Trimming shortened V by 7 bases and J by 3 bases, and 12 bases separated the two germline ends. CDR1 and CDR2 (germline): SEHNR, FQNEAQ (reference sequence). The CDR3 DNA sequence: TGTGCCAGCAATTGGGCCGGGGACTATGGCTACACCTTC. This codes for CASNWAGDYGYTF.

This chain joins TRBV10-2 and TRBJ1-5; unclear D gene. V lost 0 bases and J 3 bases, leaving 6 bases between the germline ends. The germline V gene encodes CDR1 WSHSY and CDR2 SAAADI. The CDR3 has 14 amino acids. CDR3: CASSESWNNQPQHF. The CDR3 DNA sequence: TGCGCCAGCAGTGAGTCCTGGAACAATCAGCCCCAGCATTTT.

The J gene is TRBJ1-1, the V gene TRBV10-1, with D unresolved. Trimming cost V 0 bases and J 7 bases, with 9 bases left between them. Germline V CDR1 and CDR2: WNHNN, SYGVQD (reference sequence). The CDR3 has 13 amino acids. For the CDR3, the DNA is TGCGCCAGCAGTGAGTCCTTACGAGGTGAAGCTTTCTTT. This translates into CASSESLRGEAFF.

The V call is TRBV7-3, the J call TRBJ2-1, with D possibly matching TRBD2 (6 bases). Germline lookup yields CDR1 SGHTA and CDR2 FQGTGA. Trimming removed 1 base at V and 2 bases at J, with 9 bases between. CDR3 length: 15 residues. The CDR3 region has the DNA TGTGCCAGCAGCTTAAATACGGGGGCCTACAATGAGCAGTTCTTC. It specifies CASSLNTGAYNEQFF.

J is TRBJ1-3 and V is TRBV4-1; D remains ambiguous. CDR3 length equals 14 residues. V gave up 2 bases and J gave up 0 bases, with 5 bases separating them. The germline gives CDR1 MGHRA, CDR2 YSYEKL. The CDR3 coding sequence is TGCGCCAGCAGCCAACCGGCCTCTGGAAACACCATATATTTT. This codes for CASSQPASGNTIYF.